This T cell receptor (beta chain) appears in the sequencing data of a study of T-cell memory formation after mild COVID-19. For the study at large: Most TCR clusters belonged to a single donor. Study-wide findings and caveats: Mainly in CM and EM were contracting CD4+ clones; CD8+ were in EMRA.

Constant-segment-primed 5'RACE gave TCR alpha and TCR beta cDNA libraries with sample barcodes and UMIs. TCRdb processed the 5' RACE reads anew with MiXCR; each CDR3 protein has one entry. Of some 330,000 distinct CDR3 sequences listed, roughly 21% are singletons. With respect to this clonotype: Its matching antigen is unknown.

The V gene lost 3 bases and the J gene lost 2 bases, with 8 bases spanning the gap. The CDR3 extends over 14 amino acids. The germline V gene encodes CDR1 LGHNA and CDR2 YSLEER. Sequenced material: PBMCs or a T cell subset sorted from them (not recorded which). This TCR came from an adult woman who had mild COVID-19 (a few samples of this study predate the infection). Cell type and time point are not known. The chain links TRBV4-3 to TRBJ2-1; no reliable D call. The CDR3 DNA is TGCGCCAGCAGCCATACAGACACCTACAATGAGCAGTTCTTC. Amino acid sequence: CASSHTDTYNEQFF.